What follows are 25 T cell receptor beta chains derived from one specimen sequenced in a study of regulatory T cells in long-lasting Graves disease. The time point: newly diagnosed GD, antithyroid drugs for less than 3 months. Following extraction of RNA from PBMCs, that RNA was used to make the TCR library. Library construction for TCR beta used iRepertoire HTBI primers and Arm-PCR of CDR3 regions. TCRdb fed the multiplex PCR reads into MiXCR, producing one record per CDR3 protein. The table includes a few hundred thousand distinct CDR3 sequences, 15% to 20% detected once. The data also belong to a second study, concerning T cells in Graves' hyperthyroidism and ophthalmopathy.

Sequencing was performed on peripheral blood mononuclear cells (PBMCs), taken at new diagnosis, from a patient treated with antithyroid drugs. The receptors were sampled from a man aged 35-49 years with Graves disease.

This clonotype has more than one count but fewer than ten. It may be a read error: a sequence one base away is much more abundant. The J gene is TRBJ1-4, the V gene TRBV20-1; possible D gene TRBD1, 6 bases. From germline, CDR1 is DFQATT and CDR2 SNEGSKA (reference sequence). This CDR3 has 12 residues. This CDR3 is CSPRGSNEELFF. CDR3 DNA: TGCAGTCCCAGGGGTTCTAATGAAGAACTGTTTTTT.

This clonotype was detected ten times or more. The chain employs TRBV19 and TRBJ2-7, with 7 bases identical to TRBD1. CDR1 LNHDA and CDR2 SQIVND come from the germline V gene (reference sequence). The length of the CDR3 is 16 residues. The ends lost 5 bases at V and 1 base at J; junction bases unmatched: 11. CDR3 in amino acids: CASSSTRGSRSYEQYF. In DNA, the CDR3 is TGTGCCAGTAGTTCTACCAGGGGGTCGAGGTCCTACGAGCAGTACTTC. Drawing the rest from reference TRBV19 and TRBJ2-7, the complete variable domain is DGGITQSPKYLFRKEGQNVTLSCEQNLNHDAMYWYRQDPGQGLRLIYYSQIVNDFQKGDIAEGYSVSREKKESFPLTVTSAQKNPTAFYLCASSSTRGSRSYEQYFGPGTRLTVT.

The gene calls are TRBV11-2 and TRBJ2-1; D ambiguous. CDR1 is SGHAT and CDR2 is FQNNGV in the germline V gene. The CDR3 spans 12 residues. V dropped 2 bases and J dropped 8 bases, with 7 bases sitting between them. The CDR3 nucleotides read TGTGCCAGCAGCTTAAAGGTCCATGAGCAGTTCTTC. Translating gives CASSLKVHEQFF.

This clonotype showed up many times. The chain links TRBV6-4 to TRBJ2-7, with 10 bases that match TRBD2. J lost 7 bases, V lost 7 bases, and 10 bases had no gene match. The CDR3 sequence is 14 residues long. Looked up from germline, CDR1 is MRHNA and CDR2 is SNTAGT. This chain's CDR3 is CASKDSGGSGEQYF. As DNA, the CDR3 is TGTGCCAGCAAAGATAGCGGGGGGTCGGGGGAGCAGTACTTC.

There are a few counts of this clonotype. V is TRBV20-1 and J is TRBJ2-7, with D perhaps matching TRBD1 (5 bases). V lost 3 bases to trimming and J lost 2 bases, with 14 bases between them. The CDR3 spans 14 residues. Looked up from germline, CDR1 is DFQATT and CDR2 is SNEGSKA (reference sequence). The CDR3 region has the DNA TGCAGTGCTAGGGGGCAGACGGCAACCTACGAGCAGTACTTC. Translated, it gives CSARGQTATYEQYF.

At least ten counts were recorded for this clonotype. CDR3 coding DNA: TGCAGCCTACCCCCGGGACTAGCGGGGGTCTACAATGAGCAGTTCTTC. Translation: CSLPPGLAGVYNEQFF. V is TRBV20-1 and J is TRBJ2-1; 14 bases agree with TRBD2. CDR1 DFQATT and CDR2 SNEGSKA come from the germline V gene (reference sequence). The CDR3 spans 16 residues.

The chain uses TRBV15 and TRBJ2-3; 9 bases are shared with TRBD2. J was trimmed by 4 bases and V by 3 bases; bases with no gene match: 11. The CDR3 covers 17 residues. Germline lookup yields CDR1 LNHNV and CDR2 YYDKDF (reference sequence). CDR3 sequence: CATSSPQGIAGADTQYF. CDR3 coding DNA: TGTGCCACCAGCAGTCCCCAGGGGATAGCGGGAGCAGATACGCAGTATTTT. Variable domain in full (rest from reference TRBV15 and TRBJ2-3): DAMVIQNPRYQVTQFGKPVTLSCSQTLNHNVMYWYQQKSSQAPKLLFHYYDKDFNNEADTPDNFQSRRPNTSFCFLDIRSPGLGDTAMYLCATSSPQGIAGADTQYFGPGTRLTVL.

This clonotype appeared many times. The chain employs TRBV20-1 and TRBJ2-1, with 9 bases aligning to TRBD1. Germline V lookup: CDR1 DFQATT, CDR2 SNEGSKA (reference sequence). CDR3 length: 15 residues. V gave up 0 bases and J gave up 6 bases; unmatched junction bases: 6. The CDR3 DNA reads as TGCAGTGCTAGAGATCCACAGGGGGCGGGCAATGAGCAGTTCTTC. As protein: CSARDPQGAGNEQFF.

Many counts were recorded for this clonotype. The V gene is TRBV7-3, the J gene TRBJ1-1; 8 bases align to TRBD1. Germline lookup yields CDR1 SGHTA and CDR2 FQGTGA. This CDR3 is built from 14 residues. Germline trimming cut 6 bases from V and 4 bases from J; bases unmatched to any gene: 7. The CDR3 nucleotides read TGTGCCAGCAGTCTAAGTACAGGGGGCACTGAAGCTTTCTTT. It encodes CASSLSTGGTEAFF.

This clonotype was recorded at least ten times. The gene calls are TRBV10-3 and TRBJ1-1, with D possibly matching TRBD1 (5 bases). The germline CDR1 and CDR2 sequences are ENHRY and SYGVKD. This CDR3 contains 14 residues. The V and J ends lost 3 bases and 4 bases respectively, with 12 bases between them. CDR3 protein: CAISDIQGVTEAFF. The DNA of the CDR3 is TGTGCCATCAGTGATATTCAGGGTGTCACTGAAGCTTTCTTT.

This clonotype was seen repeatedly, ten times or more. The chain joins TRBV20-1 to TRBJ2-3; 9 bases agree with TRBD1. This CDR3 is 15 amino acids long. J was trimmed by 2 bases and V by 6 bases; bases with no gene match: 9. Germline CDR1 DFQATT, CDR2 SNEGSKA (reference sequence). CDR3 sequence reads: CSAPGQGFATDTQYF. CDR3 DNA sequence: TGCAGTGCACCGGGACAGGGCTTTGCCACAGATACGCAGTATTTT.

This clonotype has a count of ten or more. The chain recombines TRBV20-1 with TRBJ2-1; D may be TRBD2 (5 bases). CDR1 and CDR2 from the germline V gene are DFQATT and SNEGSKA (reference sequence). V was pared by 6 bases and J by 3 bases, with 12 bases between. The CDR3 runs to 13 residues. The CDR3 sequence: CSARRRNYNEQFF. For the CDR3, the DNA is TGCAGTGCCAGGAGGCGAAACTACAATGAGCAGTTCTTC.

This clonotype has at least ten counts. The chain combines TRBV7-2 with TRBJ2-4; the D gene could be TRBD1 or TRBD2 (5 bases each). Trimming cost V 4 bases and J 8 bases, with 21 bases left between them. The CDR3 spans 16 residues. Germline V gene sequence: CDR1 SGHTA, CDR2 FQGNSA. The CDR3 loop is CASSSPSGPRFHIQYF. CDR3 nucleotides: TGTGCCAGCAGCTCCCCCTCGGGACCCCGCTTCCACATTCAGTACTTC. The complete variable domain, with remaining parts taken from reference TRBV7-2 and TRBJ2-4, reads GAGVSQSPSNKVTEKGKDVELRCDPISGHTALYWYRQSLGQGLEFLIYFQGNSAPDKSGLPSDRFSAERTGGSVSTLTIQRTQQEDSAVYLCASSSPSGPRFHIQYFGAGTRLSVL.

Only a few counts were recorded for this clonotype. The V call is TRBV20-1, the J call TRBJ2-2; D call uncertain. CDR1 and CDR2 from the germline V gene are DFQATT and SNEGSKA (reference sequence). The CDR3 is 13 residues long. V was trimmed by 3 bases and J by 4 bases, leaving 9 bases between them. The CDR3 DNA reads as TGCAGTGCTAGGCACTATCTCACCGGGGAGCTGTTTTTT. This gives the protein CSARHYLTGELFF.

This clonotype was picked up one time. The rearrangement links TRBV6-2 or TRBV6-3 to TRBJ2-4; 9 bases line up with TRBD1. The V and J ends lost 7 bases and 9 bases, in that order; junction bases with no gene match: 13. CDR3 length: 15 residues. The germline V gene encodes CDR1 MNHEY and CDR2 SVGEGT. CDR3 amino acids: CASKQDRDRAGIQYF. CDR3 bases: TGTGCCAGCAAACAAGACCGGGACAGGGCAGGCATTCAGTACTTC.

The table lists this clonotype with a few counts. The V and J genes are TRBV5-6 and TRBJ2-1; D unclear. V was shortened by 2 bases and J by 0 bases, with 9 bases between the two germline ends. Per germline, CDR1 SGHDT and CDR2 YYEEEE. The CDR3 covers 15 residues. Written as DNA, the CDR3 is TGTGCCAGCAGCTTACAGTCCCGCTCCTACAATGAGCAGTTCTTC. Protein product: CASSLQSRSYNEQFF.

The sample holds many counts of this clonotype. The chain joins TRBV2 to TRBJ1-1, with D perhaps matching TRBD1 (5 bases). Looked up from germline, CDR1 is SNHLY and CDR2 is FYNNEI. This CDR3 has 11 amino acids. V shed 7 bases and J shed 8 bases, with 11 bases lying between them. The CDR3 here is CASNEEGEAFF. Here the CDR3 DNA reads TGTGCCAGCAACGAGGAGGGGGAAGCTTTCTTT.

The gene calls are TRBV19 and TRBJ1-1; 9 bases line up with TRBD1. The germline V gene has CDR1 LNHDA and CDR2 SQIVND (reference sequence). The CDR3 is 19 residues long. The V segment lost 2 bases and the J segment 4 bases; nucleotides outside the gene matches: 17. The CDR3 DNA sequence: TGTGCCAGTAGTATACAGGATGGGACAGGGTGGGCCTCGGGCACTGAAGCTTTCTTT. Amino acid sequence: CASSIQDGTGWASGTEAFF.

This clonotype was counted at least ten times. The rearrangement joins TRBV30 to TRBJ1-6; 8 nucleotides line up with TRBD1. Germline lookup yields CDR1 GTSNPN and CDR2 SVGIG (reference sequence). V was clipped by 0 bases and J by 9 bases; unmatched bases: 7. The CDR3 runs 15 residues. As DNA, the CDR3 is TGTGCCTGGAGTGTGGGCAGGGGGCGGATTTCACCCCTCCACTTT. Translated: CAWSVGRGRISPLHF.

This clonotype occurred many times. This chain's CDR3 is CASSRTRTSGGRGETQYF. CDR3 nucleotides: TGTGCCAGCAGCCGTACGAGGACTAGCGGGGGGAGAGGAGAGACCCAGTACTTC. The gene calls are TRBV5-4 and TRBJ2-5; TRBD2 matches 14 bases. Germline trimming cut 4 bases from V and 4 bases from J; bases unmatched to any gene: 12. CDR1 is SGHNT and CDR2 is YYREEE in the germline V gene (reference sequence). CDR3 length: 18 amino acids. The whole variable domain, remainder taken from reference TRBV5-4 and TRBJ2-5, is ETGVTQSPTHLIKTRGQQVTLRCSSQSGHNTVSWYQQALGQGPQFIFQYYREEENGRGNFPPRFSGLQFPNYSSELNVNALELDDSALYLCASSRTRTSGGRGETQYFGPGTRLLVL.

This clonotype has a count of ten or more. This chain joins TRBV7-2 and TRBJ2-2; no definite D call. From germline, CDR1 is SGHTA and CDR2 FQGNSA. The CDR3 has 15 residues. The V gene lost 2 bases and the J gene lost 0 bases, with 7 bases spanning the gap. The CDR3 coding sequence is TGTGCCAGCAGCTTACGCAGATCGAACACCGGGGAGCTGTTTTTT. As protein: CASSLRRSNTGELFF.

In this sample, this clonotype turned up many times. The chain combines TRBV30 with TRBJ2-5; D is possibly TRBD2 (5 bases). Germline CDR1 is GTSNPN and CDR2 is SVGIG (reference sequence). V was trimmed by 1 base and J by 5 bases, leaving 11 bases between them. The length of the CDR3 is 13 residues. This chain's CDR3 is CAWSEKGGETQYF. The CDR3 DNA reads as TGTGCCTGGAGTGAAAAGGGCGGGGAGACCCAGTACTTC.

This chain connects TRBV20-1 to TRBJ1-5, with TRBD1 matching 7 bases. Per germline, CDR1 DFQATT and CDR2 SNEGSKA (reference sequence). The CDR3 length is 14 residues. After removal of 0 bases from V and 6 bases from J, the junction contained 5 bases not matched to a gene. CDR3 nucleotides: TGCAGTGCTAGAGATTGGACAGGATCTCAGCCCCAGCATTTT. Translating it yields CSARDWTGSQPQHF.

This clonotype was observed at least ten times. The chain is built from TRBV28 and TRBJ2-4; 8 nucleotides align to TRBD2. V lost 4 bases to trimming and J lost 0 bases; unmatched junction nucleotides: 8. The germline CDR1 and CDR2 sequences are MDHEN and SYDVKM. The CDR3 runs to 17 residues. As DNA, the CDR3 is TGTGCCAGCAGTTCCATCCCCCTAGCGGGAGCCAAAAACATTCAGTACTTC. This translates into CASSSIPLAGAKNIQYF.

V is TRBV27 and J is TRBJ2-1; 10 bases agree with TRBD1. From germline, CDR1 is MNHEY and CDR2 SMNVEV (reference sequence). V was pared by 6 bases and J by 3 bases, with 5 bases of the junction left unmatched. This CDR3 is 15 amino acids long. The CDR3 here is CASSPGQGHYNEQFF. In DNA form, the CDR3 reads TGTGCCAGCAGCCCGGGACAGGGGCACTACAATGAGCAGTTCTTC.